The 28 T cell receptor beta chains below were found in one sample sequenced in a study of blood T cell repertoires in COVID-19. Produced via immunoSEQ multiplex PCR; TCRdb's table is partial and in-frame only. The data show 300,000 to 400,000 clones, with roughly 90% seen just once and under 8.5% held by the top ten. The sample comprised peripheral blood. The receptors were gathered from a woman in her sixties or seventies with COVID-19, enrolled during active disease.

The chain links TRBV6-2 or TRBV6-3 to TRBJ1-1; tentatively, D is TRBD1 (6 bases). Trimming cost V 4 bases and J 1 base, with 10 bases left between them. Germline V gene data show CDR1 as MNHEY and CDR2 as SVGEGT. The CDR3 is 14 residues long. The CDR3 nucleotides read TGTGCCAGCAGTTTAAGGACAGCGAACACTGAAGCTTTCTTT. This sequence encodes CASSLRTANTEAFF.

The chain is built from TRBV5-5 and TRBJ1-1, with D unresolved. The length of the CDR3 is 14 residues. The V and J ends lost 6 bases and 0 bases respectively, with 12 bases between them. Germline lookup yields CDR1 SGHKS and CDR2 YYEKEE (reference sequence). The CDR3 DNA is TGTGCCAGCAAGGTAGCACTCATGAACACTGAAGCTTTCTTT. Translated, it gives CASKVALMNTEAFF.

V usage is TRBV5-5 and J usage is TRBJ2-2, with D maybe TRBD2 (5 bases). The CDR3 totals 12 residues. Trimming removed 0 bases at V and 10 bases at J, with 7 bases between. Germline V gene data show CDR1 as SGHKS and CDR2 as YYEKEE (reference sequence). CDR3 sequence reads: CASSLGGPELFF. The CDR3 region has the DNA TGTGCCAGCAGCTTGGGAGGGCCGGAGCTGTTTTTT.

This clone was observed a handful of times. J is TRBJ1-2 and V is TRBV7-2; D ambiguous. The CDR3 length is 14 residues. Trimming cost V 4 bases and J 2 bases, with 11 bases left between them. From germline, CDR1 is SGHTA and CDR2 FQGNSA. CDR3 region: CASSSRHRNYGYTF. For the CDR3, the DNA is TGTGCCAGCAGCTCCCGACACCGAAACTATGGCTACACCTTC.

This chain links TRBV5-1 with TRBJ1-5; D perhaps matches TRBD1 (6 bases). V was clipped by 1 base and J by 3 bases, with 11 bases between them. The CDR3 runs 15 residues. The V gene's germline CDR1 is SGHRS and CDR2 YFSETQ. The CDR3 region has the DNA TGCGCCAGCAGCTTGAACACAGGGTTCAATCAGCCCCAGCATTTT. The encoded protein is CASSLNTGFNQPQHF. The full variable domain, with the rest looked up from reference TRBV5-1 and TRBJ1-5, is KAGVTQTPRYLIKTRGQQVTLSCSPISGHRSVSWYQQTPGQGLQFLFEYFSETQRNKGNFPGRFSGRQFSNSRSEMNVSTLELGDSALYLCASSLNTGFNQPQHFGDGTRLSIL.

This clone came up a few times. The chain joins TRBV7-2 to TRBJ2-1, with TRBD2 identical over 12 bases. Germline values: CDR1 SGHTA, CDR2 FQGNSA. This CDR3 has 16 residues. V shed 5 bases and J 5 bases; nucleotides not matched to a gene: 7. The CDR3, as DNA: TGTGCCAGCAGCCCGTGGACTAGCGGGGCGAACAATGAGCAGTTCTTC. Its protein is CASSPWTSGANNEQFF.

The chain links TRBV7-3 to TRBJ2-7; 7 nucleotides agree with TRBD1. Per germline, CDR1 SGHTA and CDR2 FQGTGA. V dropped 4 bases and J dropped 2; count of bases not matched to a gene: 5. This CDR3 is 14 amino acids long. DNA for the CDR3: TGTGCCAGCAGCTCCTACAGGGGAGCCTACGAGCAGTACTTC. It is translated as CASSSYRGAYEQYF.

This chain links TRBV19 with TRBJ1-1; TRBD1 might be the D (6 bases). The CDR3 consists of 14 residues. CDR1 is LNHDA and CDR2 is SQIVND in the germline V gene (reference sequence). V dropped 5 bases and J dropped 4 bases, with 14 bases sitting between them. The CDR3, as DNA: TGTGCCAGTAGTTTCCCAGGGGCTGGCACTGAAGCTTTCTTT. Residues: CASSFPGAGTEAFF.

This clone has a single count. The V gene is TRBV30, the J gene TRBJ2-3; D unclear. Germline-derived CDR1 and CDR2 are GTSNPN and SVGIG (reference sequence). Trimming cost V 4 bases and J 4 bases, with 9 bases left between them. The CDR3 runs to 12 residues. The CDR3 protein is CAWKESADTQYF. The CDR3 DNA reads as TGTGCCTGGAAAGAAAGCGCAGATACGCAGTATTTT.

Concerning this clone itself: Other nucleotide sequences from this sample produce the same CDR3. The chain uses TRBV9 and TRBJ2-5, with TRBD2 matching 7 bases. Looked up from germline, CDR1 is SGDLS and CDR2 is YYNGEE. This CDR3 spans 15 amino acids. The V gene end was trimmed by 2 bases and the J gene end by 2 bases; junction bases not matched to a gene: 6. The CDR3 is CASSVASGAQETQYF. The CDR3 DNA reads TGTGCCAGCAGCGTGGCTAGCGGAGCACAAGAGACCCAGTACTTC.

The V and J genes are TRBV27 and TRBJ1-1; perhaps TRBD1 as D (5 bases). Germline lookup yields CDR1 MNHEY and CDR2 SMNVEV (reference sequence). Trimming removed 2 bases at V and 7 bases at J, with 11 bases between. The CDR3 is 13 amino acids. Here the CDR3 reads CASSLAGRDEAFF. As DNA, the CDR3 is TGTGCCAGCAGTTTAGCAGGGAGGGATGAAGCTTTCTTT.

This rearrangement joins TRBV20-1 to TRBJ2-5; 8 nucleotides align to TRBD1. There are 13 residues in the CDR3. Per the germline V gene, CDR1 is DFQATT and CDR2 is SNEGSKA (reference sequence). The V and J ends lost 3 bases and 3 bases, in that order; junction bases with no gene match: 3. The CDR3 nucleotides are TGCAGTGCTAGTCGACAGGGGAAAGAGACCCAGTACTTC. It is translated as CSASRQGKETQYF.

The chain has TRBV6-5 and TRBJ1-2; D remains ambiguous. This CDR3 spans 16 amino acids. Germline V gene lookup returns CDR1 MNHEY and CDR2 SVGAGI. The V end was cut by 0 bases, the J end by 7 bases, with 18 bases between. CDR3 sequence (DNA): TGTGCCAGCAGTTACTCGCGGGTTCCCCCCGTCGTTGGCTACACCTTC. As protein: CASSYSRVPPVVGYTF.

The chain employs TRBV5-1 and TRBJ2-7; a possible D gene is TRBD1 (5 bases). CDR1 is SGHRS and CDR2 is YFSETQ in the germline V gene. The CDR3 contains 14 residues. Trimming stripped 4 bases from V and 2 bases from J, with 13 bases between. CDR3 sequence (DNA): TGCGCCAGCAGCCCCGGAGACAGCGCCTACGAGCAGTACTTC. It codes for CASSPGDSAYEQYF.

This sequence joins TRBV9 and TRBJ1-1; D possibly corresponds to TRBD1 (5 bases). The CDR3 consists of 16 residues. Germline V CDR1 and CDR2: SGDLS, YYNGEE. Trimming took off 0 bases at V and 1 base at J, with 13 bases between the two ends. CDR3 coding DNA: TGTGCCAGCAGCGTAGGGTGGATAGGGGCGAACACTGAAGCTTTCTTT. It specifies CASSVGWIGANTEAFF.

V and J are TRBV21-1 and TRBJ2-1; the D segment call TRBD1 is taken from the table without a DNA check. TRBV21-1 is noted as a pseudogene. The CDR3 contains 16 residues. CDR3 DNA: TGTGCCAGTCTTTCAGCGACAGGCCGCCTCTACAATGAGCAGTTCTTC. It specifies CASLSATGRLYNEQFF.

This clone was detected only a few times. The chain links TRBV6-4 to TRBJ1-1, with D unresolved. The CDR3 totals 13 residues. Germline CDR1 reads MRHNA; CDR2 reads SNTAGT. V was trimmed by 7 bases and J by 1 base, leaving 10 bases between them. The CDR3 is CASIEARNTEAFF. The CDR3 DNA is TGTGCCAGCATTGAGGCTAGGAACACTGAAGCTTTCTTT.

The gene calls are TRBV19 and TRBJ1-2, with D maybe TRBD1 (6 bases). Germline V gene data show CDR1 as LNHDA and CDR2 as SQIVND (reference sequence). The length of the CDR3 is 17 residues. Trimming took off 2 bases at V and 8 bases at J, with 24 bases between the two ends. The CDR3 DNA reads TGTGCCAGTAGTATAAGCACAGGGAAAAGTGGCGTGCTGGGCTACACCTTC. Its protein product is CASSISTGKSGVLGYTF. The full variable domain, its missing parts supplied by reference TRBV19 and TRBJ1-2, is DGGITQSPKYLFRKEGQNVTLSCEQNLNHDAMYWYRQDPGQGLRLIYYSQIVNDFQKGDIAEGYSVSREKKESFPLTVTSAQKNPTAFYLCASSISTGKSGVLGYTFGSGTRLTVV.

The chain couples TRBV10-3 to TRBJ2-2; 8 nucleotides agree with TRBD2. The CDR3 contains 16 residues. Germline V gene sequence: CDR1 ENHRY, CDR2 SYGVKD. V gave up 8 bases and J gave up 3 bases; unmatched junction bases: 11. CDR3 region: CAIGGGGPAYTGELFF. In DNA form, the CDR3 reads TGTGCCATCGGAGGCGGGGGGCCAGCCTACACCGGGGAGCTGTTTTTT.

The V call is TRBV6-5, the J call TRBJ1-1, with unresolved D. There are 15 residues in the CDR3. V lost 2 bases and J 0 bases, leaving 10 bases between the germline ends. The germline V gene encodes CDR1 MNHEY and CDR2 SVGAGI. This CDR3 is CASSYTYLLNTEAFF. The CDR3 nucleotides read TGTGCCAGCAGTTACACCTACCTATTGAACACTGAAGCTTTCTTT.

The V gene is TRBV4-3, the J gene TRBJ2-2, with D possibly being TRBD2 (5 bases). This CDR3 is built from 17 residues. With 4 bases removed from V and 5 bases from J, the gap between germline ends came to 20 bases. Per germline, CDR1 LGHNA and CDR2 YSLEER. The CDR3 sequence: CASSRRGQSLGTGELFF. DNA for the CDR3: TGCGCCAGCAGCCGCCGCGGGCAGAGTTTGGGGACCGGGGAGCTGTTTTTT.

This clone was observed a few times. This sequence joins TRBV3-1 (or the pseudogene TRBV3-2) and TRBJ1-2; maybe TRBD1 (6 bases). Germline V gives CDR1 LGHDT, CDR2 YNNKEL (reference sequence). This CDR3 is built from 14 residues. Trimming shortened V by 4 bases and J by 1 base, and 10 bases separated the two germline ends. CDR3 amino acids: CASSPSDSNYGYTF. For the CDR3, the DNA is TGTGCCAGCAGCCCCTCGGACAGTAACTATGGCTACACCTTC.

The genes are TRBV29-1 and TRBJ2-7, with 9 bases fitting TRBD1. This CDR3 region has 13 residues. V dropped 5 bases and J dropped 2; count of bases not matched to a gene: 4. Germline CDR1 reads SQVTM; CDR2 reads ANQGSEA. In nucleotides, the CDR3 is TGCAGCGTTAACCGACAGGGGGCCTACGAGCAGTACTTC. Encoded protein: CSVNRQGAYEQYF.

The chain employs TRBV28 and TRBJ1-3; the match to TRBD1 covers 8 bases. Germline loops: CDR1 MDHEN, CDR2 SYDVKM. CDR3 length: 16 amino acids. The V gene end was trimmed by 5 bases and the J gene end by 4 bases; junction bases not matched to a gene: 10. As DNA, the CDR3 is TGTGCCAGCAGTCCAGGAAGGACAGGGTGGGGAAACACCATATATTTT. This encodes CASSPGRTGWGNTIYF.

This rearrangement joins TRBV9 to TRBJ2-7, with D possibly TRBD1 on 6 matching bases. Trimming shortened V by 6 bases and J by 1 base, and 11 bases separated the two germline ends. Germline V lookup: CDR1 SGDLS, CDR2 YYNGEE. The CDR3 has 13 amino acids. Here the CDR3 reads CASNDGTSYEQYF. CDR3 coding DNA: TGTGCCAGCAACGACGGGACATCCTACGAGCAGTACTTC.

This chain uses TRBV29-1 with TRBJ1-1, with unresolved D. This CDR3 has 12 amino acids. Germline V lookup: CDR1 SQVTM, CDR2 ANQGSEA. The germline V and J ends were trimmed by 2 bases and 4 bases, with 8 bases remaining between them. The CDR3 region has the DNA TGCAGCGTTGAAATAGAAGTCACTGAAGCTTTCTTT. This sequence encodes CSVEIEVTEAFF.

The rearrangement joins TRBV12-3 or TRBV12-4 to TRBJ1-1; unclear D gene. This CDR3 is 13 amino acids long. V was clipped by 6 bases and J by 1 base, with 9 bases between them. The CDR3 DNA is TGTGCCAGCAGCCTGACAACGAACACTGAAGCTTTCTTT. This encodes CASSLTTNTEAFF.

The gene calls are TRBV5-4 and TRBJ1-1; TRBD1 matches 8 bases. Looked up from germline, CDR1 is SGHNT and CDR2 is YYREEE (reference sequence). CDR3 length equals 19 residues. The J segment lost 1 base and the V segment lost 1 base, leaving 15 bases of the junction unmatched. The chain's CDR3 is CASSLRGRGQENKNTEAFF. The CDR3 DNA sequence: TGTGCCAGCAGCTTGCGAGGTAGGGGACAGGAAAATAAGAACACTGAAGCTTTCTTT. Variable domain in full (rest from reference TRBV5-4 and TRBJ1-1): ETGVTQSPTHLIKTRGQQVTLRCSSQSGHNTVSWYQQALGQGPQFIFQYYREEENGRGNFPPRFSGLQFPNYSSELNVNALELDDSALYLCASSLRGRGQENKNTEAFFGQGTRLTVV.